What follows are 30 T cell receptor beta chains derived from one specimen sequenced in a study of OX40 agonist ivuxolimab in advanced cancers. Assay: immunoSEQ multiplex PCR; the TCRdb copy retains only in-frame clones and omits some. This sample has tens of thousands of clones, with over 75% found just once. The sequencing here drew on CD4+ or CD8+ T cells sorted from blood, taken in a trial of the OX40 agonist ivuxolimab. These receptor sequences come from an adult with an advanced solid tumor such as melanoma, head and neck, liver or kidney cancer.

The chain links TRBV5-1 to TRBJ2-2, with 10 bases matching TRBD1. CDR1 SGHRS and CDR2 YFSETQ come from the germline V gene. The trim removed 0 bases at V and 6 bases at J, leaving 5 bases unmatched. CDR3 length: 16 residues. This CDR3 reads CASSLGDRGRSGELFF. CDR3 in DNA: TGCGCCAGCAGCTTGGGGGACAGGGGCCGATCCGGGGAGCTGTTTTTT.

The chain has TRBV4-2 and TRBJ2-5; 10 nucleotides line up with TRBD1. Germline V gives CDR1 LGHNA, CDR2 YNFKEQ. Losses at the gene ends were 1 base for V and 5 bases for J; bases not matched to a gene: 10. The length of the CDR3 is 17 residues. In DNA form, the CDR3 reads TGTGCCAGCAGCCAAGGGGACAGGGGATGGGGTACGGAGACCCAGTACTTC. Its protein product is CASSQGDRGWGTETQYF.

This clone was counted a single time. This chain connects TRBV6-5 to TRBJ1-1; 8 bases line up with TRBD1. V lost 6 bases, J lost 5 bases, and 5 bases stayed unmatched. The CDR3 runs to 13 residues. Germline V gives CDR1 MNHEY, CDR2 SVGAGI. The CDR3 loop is CASSRDRITEAFF. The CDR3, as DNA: TGTGCCAGCAGCCGGGACAGGATAACTGAAGCTTTCTTT.

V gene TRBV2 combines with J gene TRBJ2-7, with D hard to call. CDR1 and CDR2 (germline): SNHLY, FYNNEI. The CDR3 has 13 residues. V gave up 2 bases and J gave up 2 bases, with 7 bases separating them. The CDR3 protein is CASSEHEPYEQYF. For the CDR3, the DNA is TGTGCCAGCAGTGAACACGAGCCCTACGAGCAGTACTTC.

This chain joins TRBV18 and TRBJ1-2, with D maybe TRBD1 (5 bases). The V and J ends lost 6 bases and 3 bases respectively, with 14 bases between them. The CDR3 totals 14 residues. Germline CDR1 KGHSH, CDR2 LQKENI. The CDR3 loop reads CASSRQGVDYGYTF. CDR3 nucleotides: TGTGCCAGCTCCCGGCAAGGGGTTGACTATGGCTACACCTTC.

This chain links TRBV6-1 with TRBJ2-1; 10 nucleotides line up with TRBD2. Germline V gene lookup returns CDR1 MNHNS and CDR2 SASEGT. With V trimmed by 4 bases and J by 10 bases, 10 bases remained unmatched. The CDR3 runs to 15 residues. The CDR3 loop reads CASSVRLAGVDEQFF. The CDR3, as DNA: TGTGCCAGCAGTGTAAGGCTAGCGGGAGTAGACGAGCAGTTCTTC.

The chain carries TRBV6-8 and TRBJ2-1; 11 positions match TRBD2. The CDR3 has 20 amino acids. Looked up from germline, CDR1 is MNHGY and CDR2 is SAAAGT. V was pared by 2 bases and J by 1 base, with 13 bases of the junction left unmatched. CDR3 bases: TGTGCCAGCAGTTACCCCGGGGGTAGCGGGAGGGTAGAATCCTACAATGAGCAGTTCTTC. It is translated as CASSYPGGSGRVESYNEQFF.

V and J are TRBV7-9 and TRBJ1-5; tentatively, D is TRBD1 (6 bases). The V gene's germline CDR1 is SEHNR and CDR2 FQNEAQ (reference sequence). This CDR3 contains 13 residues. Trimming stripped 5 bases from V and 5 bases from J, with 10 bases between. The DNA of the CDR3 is TGTGCCAGCAGCCCCGGACAGTATCAGCCCCAGCATTTT. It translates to CASSPGQYQPQHF. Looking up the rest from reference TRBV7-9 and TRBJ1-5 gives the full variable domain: DTGVSQNPRHKITKRGQNVTFRCDPISEHNRLYWYRQTLGQGPEFLTYFQNEAQLEKSRLLSDRFSAERPKGSFSTLEIQRTEQGDSAMYLCASSPGQYQPQHFGDGTRLSIL.

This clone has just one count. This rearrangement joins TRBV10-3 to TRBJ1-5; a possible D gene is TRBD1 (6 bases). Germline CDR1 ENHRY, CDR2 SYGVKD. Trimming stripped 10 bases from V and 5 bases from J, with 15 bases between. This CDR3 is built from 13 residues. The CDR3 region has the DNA TGTGCCACCAATGGGGGGGGCTATCAGCCCCAGCATTTT. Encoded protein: CATNGGGYQPQHF.

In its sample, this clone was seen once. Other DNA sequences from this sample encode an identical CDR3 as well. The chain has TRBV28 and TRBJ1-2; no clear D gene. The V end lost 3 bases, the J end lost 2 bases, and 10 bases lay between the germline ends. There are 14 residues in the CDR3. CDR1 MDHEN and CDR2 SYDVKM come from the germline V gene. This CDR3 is CASSLGPGNYGYTF. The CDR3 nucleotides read TGTGCCAGCAGTTTGGGCCCGGGGAACTATGGCTACACCTTC.

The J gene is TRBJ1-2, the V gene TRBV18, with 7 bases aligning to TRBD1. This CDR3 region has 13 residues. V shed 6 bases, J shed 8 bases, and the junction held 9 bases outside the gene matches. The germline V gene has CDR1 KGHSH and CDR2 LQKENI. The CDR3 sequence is CASSFDRDSGYTF. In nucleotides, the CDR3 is TGTGCCAGCTCGTTCGACAGGGATAGCGGCTACACCTTC. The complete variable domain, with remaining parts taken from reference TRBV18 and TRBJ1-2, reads NAGVMQNPRHLVRRRGQEARLRCSPMKGHSHVYWYRQLPEEGLKFMVYLQKENIIDESGMPKERFSAEFPKEGPSILRIQQVVRGDSAAYFCASSFDRDSGYTFGSGTRLTVV.

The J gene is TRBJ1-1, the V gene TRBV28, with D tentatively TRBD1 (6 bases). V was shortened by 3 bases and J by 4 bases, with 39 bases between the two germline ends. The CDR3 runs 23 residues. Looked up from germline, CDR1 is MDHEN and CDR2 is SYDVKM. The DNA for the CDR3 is TGTGCCAGCAGTTTGAGGGGGTGGTTACGCCCAGGTTTTGGGAGTCTGGGGAGCACTGAAGCTTTCTTT. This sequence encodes CASSLRGWLRPGFGSLGSTEAFF.

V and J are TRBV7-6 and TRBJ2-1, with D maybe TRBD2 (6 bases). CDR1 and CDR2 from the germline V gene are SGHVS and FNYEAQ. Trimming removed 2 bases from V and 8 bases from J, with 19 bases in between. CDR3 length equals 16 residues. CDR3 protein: CASSLRAAGSVDEQFF. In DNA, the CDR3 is TGTGCCAGCAGCTTAAGGGCCGCGGGAAGTGTCGATGAGCAGTTCTTC.

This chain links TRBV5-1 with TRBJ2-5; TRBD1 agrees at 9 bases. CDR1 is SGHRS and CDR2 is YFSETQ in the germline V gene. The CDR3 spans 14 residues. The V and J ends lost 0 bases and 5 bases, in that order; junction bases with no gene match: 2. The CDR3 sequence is CASSLDTGGETQYF. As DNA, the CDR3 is TGCGCCAGCAGCTTGGATACAGGGGGCGAGACCCAGTACTTC.

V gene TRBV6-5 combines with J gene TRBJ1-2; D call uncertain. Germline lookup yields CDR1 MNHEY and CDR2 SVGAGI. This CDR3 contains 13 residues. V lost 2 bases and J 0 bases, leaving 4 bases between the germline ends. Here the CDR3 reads CASSYGANYGYTF. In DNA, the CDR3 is TGTGCCAGCAGTTACGGGGCTAACTATGGCTACACCTTC.

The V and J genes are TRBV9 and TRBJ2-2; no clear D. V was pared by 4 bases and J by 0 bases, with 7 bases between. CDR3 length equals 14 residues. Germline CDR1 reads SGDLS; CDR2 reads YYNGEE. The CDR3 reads CASSHNSNTGELFF. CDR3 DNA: TGTGCCAGCAGCCATAACTCGAACACCGGGGAGCTGTTTTTT.

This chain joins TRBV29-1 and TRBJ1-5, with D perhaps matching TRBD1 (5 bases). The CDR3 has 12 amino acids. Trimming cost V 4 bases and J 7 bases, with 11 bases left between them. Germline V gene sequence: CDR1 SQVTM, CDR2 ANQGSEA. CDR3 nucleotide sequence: TGCAGCGTTGGAGGGGTAGGACAGCCCCAGCATTTT. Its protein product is CSVGGVGQPQHF. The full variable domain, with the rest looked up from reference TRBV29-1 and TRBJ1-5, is SAVISQKPSRDICQRGTSLTIQCQVDSQVTMMFWYRQQPGQSLTLIATANQGSEATYESGFVIDKFPISRPNLTFSTLTVSNMSPEDSSIYLCSVGGVGQPQHFGDGTRLSIL.

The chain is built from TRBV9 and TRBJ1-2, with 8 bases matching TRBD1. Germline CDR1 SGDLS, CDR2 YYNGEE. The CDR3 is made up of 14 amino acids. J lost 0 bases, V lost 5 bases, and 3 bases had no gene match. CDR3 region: CASRGTGSNYGYTF. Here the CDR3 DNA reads TGTGCCAGCAGAGGGACAGGTTCTAACTATGGCTACACCTTC.

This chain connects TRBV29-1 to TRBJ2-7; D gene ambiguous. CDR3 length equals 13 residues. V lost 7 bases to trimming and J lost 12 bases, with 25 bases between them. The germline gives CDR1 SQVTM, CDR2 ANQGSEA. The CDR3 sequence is CSATTEVRSKVYF. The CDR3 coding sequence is TGCAGCGCAACCACCGAAGTCCGTTCAAAAGTGTACTTC.

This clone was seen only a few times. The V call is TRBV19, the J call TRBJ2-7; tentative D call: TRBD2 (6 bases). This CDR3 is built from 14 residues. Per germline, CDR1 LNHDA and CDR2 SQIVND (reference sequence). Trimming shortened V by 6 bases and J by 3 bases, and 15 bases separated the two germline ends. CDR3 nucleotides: TGTGCCAGTAGCAGAGGAGGGGTCGGCTACGAGCAGTACTTC. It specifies CASSRGGVGYEQYF.

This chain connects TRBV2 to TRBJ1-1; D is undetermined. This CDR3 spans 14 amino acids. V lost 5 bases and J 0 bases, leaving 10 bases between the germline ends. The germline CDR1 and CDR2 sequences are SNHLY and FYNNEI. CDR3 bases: TGTGCCAGCAGTCGTCAGGCGATGAACACTGAAGCTTTCTTT. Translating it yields CASSRQAMNTEAFF.

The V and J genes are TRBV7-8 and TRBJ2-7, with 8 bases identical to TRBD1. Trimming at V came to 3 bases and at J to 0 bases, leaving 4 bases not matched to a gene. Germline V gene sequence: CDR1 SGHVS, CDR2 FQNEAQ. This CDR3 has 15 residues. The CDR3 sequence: CASSLGDRSSYEQYF. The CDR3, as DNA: TGTGCCAGCAGCTTGGGGGACAGGTCCTCCTACGAGCAGTACTTC.

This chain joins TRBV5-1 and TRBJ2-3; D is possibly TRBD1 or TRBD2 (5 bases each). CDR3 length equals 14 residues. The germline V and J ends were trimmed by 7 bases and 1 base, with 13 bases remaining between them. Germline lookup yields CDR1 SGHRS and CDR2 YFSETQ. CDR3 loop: CASAGGAGTDTQYF. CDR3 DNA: TGCGCCAGCGCTGGGGGAGCGGGCACAGATACGCAGTATTTT.

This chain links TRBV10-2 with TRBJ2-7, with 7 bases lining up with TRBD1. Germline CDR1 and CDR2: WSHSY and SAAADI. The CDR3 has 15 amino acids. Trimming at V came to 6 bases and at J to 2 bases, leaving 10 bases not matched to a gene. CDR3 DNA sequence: TGCGCCAGCAGCCCCGACAGGGTCTTCACCTACGAGCAGTACTTC. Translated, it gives CASSPDRVFTYEQYF.

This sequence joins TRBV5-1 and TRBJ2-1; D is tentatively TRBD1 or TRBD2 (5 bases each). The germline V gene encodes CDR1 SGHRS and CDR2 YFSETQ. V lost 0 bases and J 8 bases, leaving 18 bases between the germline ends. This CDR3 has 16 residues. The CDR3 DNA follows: TGCGCCAGCAGCTTGGGGGGGACCTCGATCAGCGATGAGCAGTTCTTC. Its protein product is CASSLGGTSISDEQFF. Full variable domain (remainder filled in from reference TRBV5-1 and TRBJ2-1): KAGVTQTPRYLIKTRGQQVTLSCSPISGHRSVSWYQQTPGQGLQFLFEYFSETQRNKGNFPGRFSGRQFSNSRSEMNVSTLELGDSALYLCASSLGGTSISDEQFFGPGTRLTVL.

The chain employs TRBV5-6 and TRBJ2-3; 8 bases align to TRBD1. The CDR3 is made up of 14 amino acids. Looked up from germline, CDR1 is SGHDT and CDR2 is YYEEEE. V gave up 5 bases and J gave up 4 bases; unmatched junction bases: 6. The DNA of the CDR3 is TGTGCCAGCAGTTCCGGACAGGGTTCAGATACGCAGTATTTT. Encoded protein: CASSSGQGSDTQYF.

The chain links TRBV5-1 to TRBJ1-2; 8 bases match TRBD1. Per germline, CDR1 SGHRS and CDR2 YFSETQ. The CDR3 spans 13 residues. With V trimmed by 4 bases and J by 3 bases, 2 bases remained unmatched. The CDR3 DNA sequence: TGCGCCAGCAGCCAGGGACAGGACTATGGCTACACCTTC. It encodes CASSQGQDYGYTF.

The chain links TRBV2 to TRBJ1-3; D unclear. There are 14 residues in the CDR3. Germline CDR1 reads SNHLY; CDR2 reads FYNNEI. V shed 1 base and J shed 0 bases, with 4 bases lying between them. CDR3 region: CASSEEFSGNTIYF. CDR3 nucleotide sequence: TGTGCCAGCAGTGAAGAGTTCTCTGGAAACACCATATATTTT.

The CDR3 reads CASSPYPGSGEQYF. The CDR3 bases are TGTGCCAGCTCACCGTATCCGGGGTCTGGGGAGCAGTACTTC. The chain combines TRBV18 with TRBJ2-7; D is possibly TRBD2 (5 bases). Deletions cut 3 bases from V and 7 bases from J, with 16 bases between. The CDR3 sequence is 14 residues long. Germline CDR1 and CDR2: KGHSH and LQKENI.

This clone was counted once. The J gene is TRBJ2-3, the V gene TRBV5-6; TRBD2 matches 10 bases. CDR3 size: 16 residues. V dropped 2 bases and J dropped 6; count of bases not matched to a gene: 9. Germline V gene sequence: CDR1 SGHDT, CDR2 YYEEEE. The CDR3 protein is CASSFASGSILDTQYF. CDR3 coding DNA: TGTGCCAGCAGCTTTGCTAGCGGGAGTATCTTGGATACGCAGTATTTT.